This note documents a single T cell receptor beta chain sequence. The germline V gene encodes CDR1 SGHTS and CDR2 YDEGEE. This CDR3 has 13 amino acids. After removal of 5 bases from V and 5 bases from J, the junction contained 4 bases not matched to a gene. In the original workflow: Reference gene primer amplification gave estimated nucleated cell counts. Measured with immunoSEQ multiplex PCR; TCRdb has only the in-frame clones, and not every one. That table gives V, J and clone size, and the DNA gave D and trimming. The sample lists 230,000 or so clones; about 86% were seen once. These data are taken from a study of blood T cell repertoires in COVID-19. The wider study: PBMCs, B-cell-depleted T cells, or T cells were the source of the cDNA or gDNA that made up the material.

The chain is built from TRBV5-8 and TRBJ2-1, with TRBD1 matching 7 bases. The specimen sequenced was peripheral blood. The receptor was derived from a man in his forties or fifties with active or convalescent COVID-19. The CDR3 DNA sequence: TGTGCCAGCAGGCCTACAGGGGACAATGAGCAGTTCTTC. As protein: CASRPTGDNEQFF.